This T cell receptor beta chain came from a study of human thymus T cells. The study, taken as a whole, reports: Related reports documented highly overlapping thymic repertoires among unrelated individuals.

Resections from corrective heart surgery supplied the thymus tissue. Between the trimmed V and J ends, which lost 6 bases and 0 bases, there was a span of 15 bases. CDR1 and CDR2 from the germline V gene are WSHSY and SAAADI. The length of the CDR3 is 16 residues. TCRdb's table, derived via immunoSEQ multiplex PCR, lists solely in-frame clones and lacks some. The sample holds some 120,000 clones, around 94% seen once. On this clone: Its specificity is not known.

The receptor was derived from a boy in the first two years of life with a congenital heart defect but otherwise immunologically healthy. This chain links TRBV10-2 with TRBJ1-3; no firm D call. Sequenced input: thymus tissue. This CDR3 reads CASSPSGSSSGNTIYF. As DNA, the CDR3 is TGCGCCAGCAGCCCTAGCGGAAGCAGCTCTGGAAACACCATATATTTT.